This T cell receptor beta chain appears in the sequencing data of a study of shared clonotypes between healthy human individuals. At the level of the study: CD8 memory received one plate per donor, CD8 naive two, CD4 memory three and CD4 naive three.

V lost 3 bases to trimming and J lost 9 bases, with 12 bases between them. The germline V gene has CDR1 MNHEY and CDR2 SMNVEV (reference sequence). The CDR3 spans 13 residues. The authors split each subset's genomic DNA evenly across several immunoSEQ plates. TCRdb keeps only in-frame clones here, not all; method: immunoSEQ multiplex PCR. The sample holds about 610,000 clones, 95% to 96% seen once. Cells designated naive CD8 were CD45RO-negative and were positively selected for CCR7, with terminally differentiated effector memory CD45RA+ cells excluded. The donors, all of them Caucasian adults, lived in Nashville, Tennessee.

Sequenced material: naive CD8+ T cells sorted from blood. V gene TRBV27 combines with J gene TRBJ2-1, with D perhaps given as TRBD1 or TRBD2 (5 bases each). The sequence came from a woman in her twenties or thirties in good health. Here the CDR3 reads CASSLSSGAEQFF. In nucleotides, the CDR3 is TGTGCCAGCAGTTTGAGTTCCGGGGCTGAGCAGTTCTTC.